This TCR beta chain appears in the sequencing data of a study of control samples from healthy donors and cancer patients. Germline lookup yields CDR1 MNHNY and CDR2 SVGAGI (reference sequence). The CDR3 runs 16 residues. V was pared by 2 bases and J by 5 bases, with 10 bases of the junction left unmatched. Profiling relied on immunoSEQ multiplex PCR, and the TCRdb table lists in-frame clones only, not all of them. The sample holds fewer than 100,000 clones; about 88% are singletons and the top ten take approximately 5.1%. The sequenced material came from blood. The chain links TRBV6-6 to TRBJ2-5, with TRBD2 matching over 8 bases. This receptor was identified in a woman between 50 and 59 years old in good health. CDR3 amino acids: CASSYAVRGARETQYF. CDR3 coding DNA: TGTGCCAGCAGTTACGCCGTGCGGGGGGCCAGGGAGACCCAGTACTTC.